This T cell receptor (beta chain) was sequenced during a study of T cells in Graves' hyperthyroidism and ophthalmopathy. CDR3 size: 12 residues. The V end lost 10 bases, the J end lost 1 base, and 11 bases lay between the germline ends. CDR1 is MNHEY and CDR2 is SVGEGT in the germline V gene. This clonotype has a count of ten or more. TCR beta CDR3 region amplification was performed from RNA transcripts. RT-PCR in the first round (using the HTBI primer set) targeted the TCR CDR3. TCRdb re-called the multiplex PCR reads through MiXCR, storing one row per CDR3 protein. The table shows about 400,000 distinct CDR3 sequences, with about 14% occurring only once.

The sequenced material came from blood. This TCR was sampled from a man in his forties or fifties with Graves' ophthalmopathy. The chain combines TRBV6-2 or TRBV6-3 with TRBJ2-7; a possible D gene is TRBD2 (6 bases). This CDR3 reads CATGLLSYEQYF. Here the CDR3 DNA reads TGTGCCACGGGACTGCTATCCTACGAGCAGTACTTC.